This T cell receptor (beta chain) came from a study of blood T cell repertoires in COVID-19. Measured with immunoSEQ multiplex PCR; TCRdb has only the in-frame clones, and not every one. The table shows roughly 260,000 clones, with roughly three quarters occurring only once. Deletions cut 2 bases from V and 3 bases from J, with 7 bases between. CDR1 is SGHAT and CDR2 is FQNNGV in the germline V gene. This CDR3 is built from 13 residues. The sequenced material came from peripheral blood. The clonotype originates from a middle-aged woman with active or convalescent COVID-19. V is TRBV11-2 and J is TRBJ1-1; no clear D. The CDR3 here is CASSLMRDTEAFF. CDR3 DNA: TGTGCCAGCAGCTTAATGAGGGACACTGAAGCTTTCTTT.